This passage covers 2 T cell receptor beta chains from one sample sequenced in a study of T cell responses to AZD1222 COVID-19 vaccine (dated by TCRdb to the early 2020s). Library creation used the immunoSEQ multiplex PCR assay. Drawn from immuneACCESS, this table holds only the in-frame rearrangements with V and J called that TCRdb kept. Clones are partly lost; checked studies trace under half to an unresolved V gene and leave the rest unexplained. This sample holds around 150,000 clones; about 93% were observed only once. The leading ten clones occupy 5% of the sample. The time point label, as the study defines it: baseline before first vaccination. The starting material was peripheral blood, obtained on day 0 of AZD1222 vaccination. These receptors came from an adult in good health.

This clone has just a few counts. The chain employs TRBV6-5 and TRBJ1-2, with 7 bases that match TRBD1. J was trimmed by 7 bases and V by 0 bases; bases with no gene match: 8. The V gene's germline CDR1 is MNHEY and CDR2 SVGAGI. CDR3 length equals 15 residues. CDR3 in DNA: TGTGCCAGCAGTTACTCGACCCAGGGGGGGTTTGGCTACACCTTC. Translated: CASSYSTQGGFGYTF.

The chain joins TRBV4-2 to TRBJ2-1, with D unclear. The V gene's germline CDR1 is LGHNA and CDR2 YNFKEQ. This CDR3 is 13 amino acids long. V was cut by 4 bases and J by 9 bases, with 13 bases left in between. This chain's CDR3 is CASSPSQSLEQFF. The CDR3 nucleotides read TGTGCCAGCAGCCCCAGCCAGTCTCTTGAGCAGTTCTTC.